Below are 20 T cell receptor beta chains sequenced from a single sample in a study of OX40 agonist ivuxolimab in advanced cancers. Clones were sequenced by immunoSEQ multiplex PCR, and TCRdb holds only the in-frame ones, with some missing. The sample lists some 80,000 clones, about 89% occurring once. Sequencing was performed on CD4+ or CD8+ T cells sorted from blood, taken in a trial of the OX40 agonist ivuxolimab. Receptors originate from an adult with an advanced solid tumor such as melanoma, head and neck, liver or kidney cancer.

The V gene is TRBV5-6, the J gene TRBJ2-2; weak D call: TRBD2 (5 bases). Trimming stripped 2 bases from V and 1 base from J, with 12 bases between. Per the germline V gene, CDR1 is SGHDT and CDR2 is YYEEEE. The CDR3 is 16 amino acids. Here the CDR3 DNA reads TGTGCCAGCAGCTTAGATCTCGGGAAGAACACCGGGGAGCTGTTTTTT. It codes for CASSLDLGKNTGELFF.

This chain uses TRBV5-4 with TRBJ2-1, with 10 positions matching TRBD2. Germline trimming cut 4 bases from V and 2 bases from J; bases unmatched to any gene: 3. Germline loops: CDR1 SGHNT, CDR2 YYREEE (reference sequence). The CDR3 consists of 15 residues. The CDR3 is CASSAGTSAYNEQFF. The CDR3 DNA reads as TGTGCCAGCAGCGCCGGGACTAGCGCCTACAATGAGCAGTTCTTC.

The J gene is TRBJ2-7, the V gene TRBV7-2; 14 bases match TRBD2. V lost 4 bases and J lost 5; bases outside the gene matches: 7. The CDR3 has 16 residues. Germline V lookup: CDR1 SGHTA, CDR2 FQGNSA. The CDR3 region is CASSSGLAGGQNEQYF. The CDR3 region has the DNA TGTGCCAGCAGCTCAGGACTAGCGGGAGGCCAGAACGAGCAGTACTTC.

CDR3 DNA: TGTGCCAGCAGCCTCCGGACAGGGGACGACTATGGCTACACCTTC. It codes for CASSLRTGDDYGYTF. The V and J genes are TRBV11-2 and TRBJ1-2, with 9 bases aligning to TRBD1. The CDR3 is made up of 15 amino acids. CDR1 is SGHAT and CDR2 is FQNNGV in the germline V gene. J gave up 3 bases and V 5 bases, and 7 bases lay outside the gene matches.

The chain recombines TRBV5-1 with TRBJ2-3; 7 bases align to TRBD2. V dropped 3 bases and J dropped 4; count of bases not matched to a gene: 8. CDR1 and CDR2 (germline): SGHRS, YFSETQ. This CDR3 has 15 residues. CDR3 sequence (DNA): TGCGCCAGCAGCTCCAGCGGGATATCTGCAGATACGCAGTATTTT. Translating it yields CASSSSGISADTQYF.

The chain combines TRBV29-1 with TRBJ2-1, with 9 bases that match TRBD2. Germline values: CDR1 SQVTM, CDR2 ANQGSEA. V gave up 7 bases and J gave up 7 bases; unmatched junction bases: 8. This CDR3 is built from 13 residues. DNA of the CDR3: TGCAGCGCCGAGACTAGCGGTGGGAATGAGCAGTTCTTC. Its protein product is CSAETSGGNEQFF.

This chain links TRBV2 with TRBJ1-5, with D possibly being TRBD1 (5 bases). The CDR3 is 13 residues long. V dropped 0 bases and J dropped 5 bases, with 5 bases sitting between them. Germline loops: CDR1 SNHLY, CDR2 FYNNEI. The CDR3 sequence: CASSEAGDQPQHF. The CDR3 nucleotides are TGTGCCAGCAGTGAAGCGGGGGATCAGCCCCAGCATTTT. The whole variable domain, filled in from reference TRBV2 and TRBJ1-5, reads EPEVTQTPSHQVTQMGQEVILRCVPISNHLYFYWYRQILGQKVEFLVSFYNNEISEKSEIFDDQFSVERPDGSNFTLKIRSTKLEDSAMYFCASSEAGDQPQHFGDGTRLSIL.

The J gene is TRBJ1-2, the V gene TRBV4-1; D not certain. V was shortened by 3 bases and J by 5 bases, with 13 bases between the two germline ends. Germline lookup yields CDR1 MGHRA and CDR2 YSYEKL. This CDR3 has 14 residues. The DNA of the CDR3 is TGCGCCAGCAGCCAGGGTTTAGTTTTATATGGCTACACCTTC. Residues: CASSQGLVLYGYTF.

This sequence joins TRBV18 and TRBJ2-3; D not resolved. Germline CDR1 KGHSH, CDR2 LQKENI. The CDR3 contains 12 residues. Trimming cost V 4 bases and J 4 bases, with 6 bases left between them. The CDR3 nucleotides are TGTGCCAGCTCACGATCCGCAGATACGCAGTATTTT. It encodes CASSRSADTQYF. The whole variable domain, filled in from reference TRBV18 and TRBJ2-3, reads NAGVMQNPRHLVRRRGQEARLRCSPMKGHSHVYWYRQLPEEGLKFMVYLQKENIIDESGMPKERFSAEFPKEGPSILRIQQVVRGDSAAYFCASSRSADTQYFGPGTRLTVL.

The genes are TRBV19 and TRBJ1-5, with D possibly being TRBD1 (5 bases). The CDR3 covers 16 residues. Germline V gene lookup returns CDR1 LNHDA and CDR2 SQIVND (reference sequence). V lost 5 bases and J 4 bases, leaving 18 bases between the germline ends. The CDR3: CASSPQGLGSNQPQHF. The CDR3 nucleotides read TGTGCCAGTAGTCCTCAGGGCTTGGGGAGTAATCAGCCCCAGCATTTT.

The chain combines TRBV5-5 with TRBJ2-5; D is ambiguous. CDR3 length: 13 amino acids. V was shortened by 2 bases and J by 4 bases, with 9 bases between the two germline ends. Germline CDR1 reads SGHKS; CDR2 reads YYEKEE (reference sequence). The chain's CDR3 is CASSLSAGETQYF. The CDR3 DNA is TGTGCCAGCAGCTTATCTGCTGGAGAGACCCAGTACTTC.

V and J are TRBV4-1 and TRBJ1-1; weak D call: TRBD1 (5 bases). V lost 3 bases and J 0 bases, leaving 11 bases between the germline ends. Germline loops: CDR1 MGHRA, CDR2 YSYEKL. The CDR3 extends over 15 amino acids. DNA of the CDR3: TGCGCCAGCAGCCATCCGGGACGGATGAACACTGAAGCTTTCTTT. Translated: CASSHPGRMNTEAFF.

The chain combines TRBV25-1 with TRBJ2-5, with D uncertain. The assigned J gene may be wrong: the sequence end matches TRBJ2-7 better. Germline V gene data show CDR1 as MGHDK and CDR2 as SYGVNS. The CDR3 consists of 14 residues. The CDR3 loop reads CASSVSGRYYEQYF. CDR3 DNA: TGTGCCAGCAGTGTATCGGGTCGTTACTACGAGCAGTACTTC.

The rearrangement links TRBV29-1 to TRBJ2-7, with D hard to call. Germline V CDR1 and CDR2: SQVTM, ANQGSEA. The CDR3 length is 11 residues. V was cut by 3 bases and J by 1 base, with 4 bases left in between. CDR3 amino acids: CSVESSYEQYF. For the CDR3, the DNA is TGCAGCGTTGAGTCATCCTACGAGCAGTACTTC.

This clone was counted once. This chain joins TRBV4-1 and TRBJ2-3; D may match TRBD1 or TRBD2 (5 bases each). Germline V CDR1 and CDR2: MGHRA, YSYEKL. Deletions cut 0 bases from V and 0 bases from J, with 10 bases between. The CDR3 runs to 16 residues. The CDR3: CASSQDFRGSTDTQYF. The CDR3 DNA follows: TGCGCCAGCAGCCAAGATTTTCGGGGCAGCACAGATACGCAGTATTTT.

The gene calls are TRBV9 and TRBJ1-2; 8 bases map to TRBD1. Germline lookup yields CDR1 SGDLS and CDR2 YYNGEE. V shed 3 bases and J 7 bases; nucleotides not matched to a gene: 8. The CDR3 is 14 amino acids. DNA for the CDR3: TGTGCCAGCAGCGACCTCGGACAGGGCTTTGGCTACACCTTC. This translates into CASSDLGQGFGYTF.

This clone was picked up one time. The chain employs TRBV5-5 and TRBJ1-1; TRBD1 agrees at 10 bases. Losses at the gene ends were 5 bases for V and 1 base for J; bases not matched to a gene: 11. Germline CDR1 is SGHKS and CDR2 is YYEKEE (reference sequence). The CDR3 has 17 amino acids. CDR3 loop: CASSRPGQGIRNTEAFF. The CDR3 DNA reads as TGTGCCAGCAGTAGGCCGGGACAGGGGATTCGGAACACTGAAGCTTTCTTT.

The chain uses TRBV5-5 and TRBJ2-3; 10 nucleotides line up with TRBD2. Germline CDR1 and CDR2: SGHKS and YYEKEE (reference sequence). This CDR3 has 15 residues. After removal of 2 bases from V and 1 base from J, the junction contained 1 base not matched to a gene. Here the CDR3 DNA reads TGTGCCAGCAGCTTAGGGACTAGCGGCACAGATACGCAGTATTTT. Protein sequence: CASSLGTSGTDTQYF.

The gene calls are TRBV18 and TRBJ2-7, with 8 bases lining up with TRBD2. This CDR3 is built from 15 residues. Germline lookup yields CDR1 KGHSH and CDR2 LQKENI. With 3 bases clipped from V and 2 bases from J, the junction kept 6 bases outside the gene matches. The CDR3 sequence is CASSPLLADPYEQYF. The CDR3, as DNA: TGTGCCAGCTCACCCCTACTAGCGGACCCCTACGAGCAGTACTTC. The full variable domain, its missing parts supplied by reference TRBV18 and TRBJ2-7, is NAGVMQNPRHLVRRRGQEARLRCSPMKGHSHVYWYRQLPEEGLKFMVYLQKENIIDESGMPKERFSAEFPKEGPSILRIQQVVRGDSAAYFCASSPLLADPYEQYFGPGTRLTVT.

V gene TRBV4-1 combines with J gene TRBJ2-1, with 9 bases matching TRBD1. Germline-derived CDR1 and CDR2 are MGHRA and YSYEKL. CDR3 length: 16 residues. The trim removed 2 bases at V and 8 bases at J, leaving 10 bases unmatched. Here the CDR3 DNA reads TGCGCCAGCAGCCAACCCGGGACAGGGTCGCTCCATGAGCAGTTCTTC. This gives the protein CASSQPGTGSLHEQFF.